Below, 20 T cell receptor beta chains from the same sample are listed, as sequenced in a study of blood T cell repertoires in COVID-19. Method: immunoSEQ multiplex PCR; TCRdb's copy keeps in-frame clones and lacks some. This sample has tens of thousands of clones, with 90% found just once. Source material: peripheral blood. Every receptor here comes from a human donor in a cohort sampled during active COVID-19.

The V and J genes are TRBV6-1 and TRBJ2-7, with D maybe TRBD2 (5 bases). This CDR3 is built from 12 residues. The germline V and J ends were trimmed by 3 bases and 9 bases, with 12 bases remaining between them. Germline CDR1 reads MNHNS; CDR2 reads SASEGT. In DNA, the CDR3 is TGTGCCAGCAGTGACGGACTCGTCGGGCAGTACTTC. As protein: CASSDGLVGQYF.

The CDR3 loop reads CATSRDLGGVGNTIYF. The CDR3 nucleotides read TGTGCCACCAGCAGAGATCTGGGGGGAGTAGGAAACACCATATATTTT. This rearrangement joins TRBV15 to TRBJ1-3; D is perhaps TRBD1 (5 bases). V was trimmed by 0 bases and J by 4 bases, leaving 13 bases between them. The CDR3 runs 16 residues. The germline V gene encodes CDR1 LNHNV and CDR2 YYDKDF (reference sequence).

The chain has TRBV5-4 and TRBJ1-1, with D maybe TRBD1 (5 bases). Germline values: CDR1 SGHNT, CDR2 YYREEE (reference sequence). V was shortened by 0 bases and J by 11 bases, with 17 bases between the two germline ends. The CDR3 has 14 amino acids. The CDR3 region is CASSLDGGRQPAFF. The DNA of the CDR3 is TGTGCCAGCAGCTTGGACGGGGGACGACAACCGGCTTTCTTT.

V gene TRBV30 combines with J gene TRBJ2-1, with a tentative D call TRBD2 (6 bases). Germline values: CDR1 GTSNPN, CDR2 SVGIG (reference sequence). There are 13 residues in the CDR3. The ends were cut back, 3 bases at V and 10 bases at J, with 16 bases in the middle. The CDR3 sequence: CAWRGMDYREQFF. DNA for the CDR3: TGTGCCTGGAGGGGTATGGACTACCGAGAGCAGTTCTTC.

DNA of the CDR3: TGTGCCAGCAGAGAACGGGGAGGGGGGGTCGAGCGGACCCAGTACTTC. The encoded protein is CASRERGGGVERTQYF. This chain links TRBV2 with TRBJ2-5; possible D gene TRBD2, 7 bases. Trimming took off 6 bases at V and 7 bases at J, with 24 bases between the two ends. The CDR3 loop spans 16 amino acids. Germline CDR1 reads SNHLY; CDR2 reads FYNNEI.

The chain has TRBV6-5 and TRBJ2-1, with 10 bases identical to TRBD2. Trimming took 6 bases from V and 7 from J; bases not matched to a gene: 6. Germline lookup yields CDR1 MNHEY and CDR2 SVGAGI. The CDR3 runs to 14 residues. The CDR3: CASRIAGGGNEQFF. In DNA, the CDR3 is TGTGCCAGCAGAATAGCGGGAGGAGGGAATGAGCAGTTCTTC.

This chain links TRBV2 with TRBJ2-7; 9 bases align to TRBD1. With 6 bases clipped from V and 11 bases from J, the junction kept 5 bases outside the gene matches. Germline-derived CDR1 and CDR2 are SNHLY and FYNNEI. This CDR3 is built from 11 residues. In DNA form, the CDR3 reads TGTGCCAGCAGGGAACAGGGGGCTGAGTACTTC. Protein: CASREQGAEYF. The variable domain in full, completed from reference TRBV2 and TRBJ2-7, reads EPEVTQTPSHQVTQMGQEVILRCVPISNHLYFYWYRQILGQKVEFLVSFYNNEISEKSEIFDDQFSVERPDGSNFTLKIRSTKLEDSAMYFCASREQGAEYFGPGTRLTVT.

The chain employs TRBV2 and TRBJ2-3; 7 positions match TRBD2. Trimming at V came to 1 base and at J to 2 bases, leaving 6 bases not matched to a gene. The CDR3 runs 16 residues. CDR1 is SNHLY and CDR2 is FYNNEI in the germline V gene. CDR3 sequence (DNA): TGTGCCAGCAGTGAAGAGGAAGCGGGATACACAGATACGCAGTATTTT. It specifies CASSEEEAGYTDTQYF. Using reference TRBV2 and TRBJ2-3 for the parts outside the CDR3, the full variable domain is EPEVTQTPSHQVTQMGQEVILRCVPISNHLYFYWYRQILGQKVEFLVSFYNNEISEKSEIFDDQFSVERPDGSNFTLKIRSTKLEDSAMYFCASSEEEAGYTDTQYFGPGTRLTVL.

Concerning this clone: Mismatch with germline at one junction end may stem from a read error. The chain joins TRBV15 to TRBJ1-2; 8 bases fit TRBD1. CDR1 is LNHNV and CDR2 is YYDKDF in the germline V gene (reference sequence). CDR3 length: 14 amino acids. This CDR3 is CATSGDRGDYGYTF. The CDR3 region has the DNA TGTGCCACCAGCGGAGACAGGGGTGACTATGGCTACACCTTC.

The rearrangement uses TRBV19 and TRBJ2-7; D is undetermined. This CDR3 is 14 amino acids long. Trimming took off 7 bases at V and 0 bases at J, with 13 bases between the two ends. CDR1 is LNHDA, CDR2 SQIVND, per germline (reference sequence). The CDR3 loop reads CASNEAPSSYEQYF. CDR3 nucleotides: TGTGCCAGTAATGAGGCGCCTTCCTCCTACGAGCAGTACTTC.

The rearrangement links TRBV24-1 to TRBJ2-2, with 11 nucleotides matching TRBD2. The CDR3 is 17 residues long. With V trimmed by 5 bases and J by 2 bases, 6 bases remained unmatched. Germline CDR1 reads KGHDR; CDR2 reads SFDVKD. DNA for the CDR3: TGTGCCACCAGTGGGGTTAGCGGGAGGGCCAACACCGGGGAGCTGTTTTTT. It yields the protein CATSGVSGRANTGELFF.

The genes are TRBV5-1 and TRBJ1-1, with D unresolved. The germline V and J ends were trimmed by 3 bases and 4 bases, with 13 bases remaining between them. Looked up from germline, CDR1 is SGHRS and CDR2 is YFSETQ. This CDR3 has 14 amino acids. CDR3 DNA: TGCGCCAGCAGCTCTACTGCAGGAAGCACTGAAGCTTTCTTT. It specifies CASSSTAGSTEAFF.

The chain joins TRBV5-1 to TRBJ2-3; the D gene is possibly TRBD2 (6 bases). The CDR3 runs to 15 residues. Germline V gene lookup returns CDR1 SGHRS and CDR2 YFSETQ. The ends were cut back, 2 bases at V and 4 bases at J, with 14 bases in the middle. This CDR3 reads CASSFGGEGPDTQYF. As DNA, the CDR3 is TGCGCCAGCAGCTTCGGGGGAGAGGGTCCAGATACGCAGTATTTT.

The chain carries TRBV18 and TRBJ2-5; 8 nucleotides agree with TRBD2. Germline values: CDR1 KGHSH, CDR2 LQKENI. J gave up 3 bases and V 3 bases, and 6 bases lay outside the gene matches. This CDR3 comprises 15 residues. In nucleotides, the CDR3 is TGTGCCAGCTCACCGGCCAGCGGGAGTGAAGAGACCCAGTACTTC. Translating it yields CASSPASGSEETQYF.

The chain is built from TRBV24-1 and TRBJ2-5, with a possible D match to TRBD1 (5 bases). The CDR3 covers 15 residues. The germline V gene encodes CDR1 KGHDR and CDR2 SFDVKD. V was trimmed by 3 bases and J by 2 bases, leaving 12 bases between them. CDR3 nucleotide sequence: TGTGCCACCAGTGATCCCCGGACACAGCAAGAGACCCAGTACTTC. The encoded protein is CATSDPRTQQETQYF.

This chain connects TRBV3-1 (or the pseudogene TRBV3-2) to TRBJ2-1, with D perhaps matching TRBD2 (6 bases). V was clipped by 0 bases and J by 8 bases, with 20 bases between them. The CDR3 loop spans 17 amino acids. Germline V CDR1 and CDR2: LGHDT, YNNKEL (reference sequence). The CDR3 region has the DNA TGTGCCAGCAGCCAAGATCGAAAGGGAGGTACGGTGGATGAGCAGTTCTTC. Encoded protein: CASSQDRKGGTVDEQFF.

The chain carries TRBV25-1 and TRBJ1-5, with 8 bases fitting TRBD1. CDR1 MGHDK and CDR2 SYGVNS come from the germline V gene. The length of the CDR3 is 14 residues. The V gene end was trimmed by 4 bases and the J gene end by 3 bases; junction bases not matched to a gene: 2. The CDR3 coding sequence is TGTGCCAGCAGTGGGACAGGGTACAATCAGCCCCAGCATTTT. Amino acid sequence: CASSGTGYNQPQHF.

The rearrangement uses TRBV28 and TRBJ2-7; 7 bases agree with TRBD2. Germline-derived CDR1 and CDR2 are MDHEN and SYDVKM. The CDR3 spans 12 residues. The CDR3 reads CCVGDYYYEQYF. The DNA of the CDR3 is TGTTGTGTTGGGGACTACTACTACGAGCAGTACTTC.

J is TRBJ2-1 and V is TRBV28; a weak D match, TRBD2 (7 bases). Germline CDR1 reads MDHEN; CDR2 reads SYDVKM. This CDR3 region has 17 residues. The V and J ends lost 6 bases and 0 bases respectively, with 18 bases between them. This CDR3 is CASSHGGPDSSYNEQFF. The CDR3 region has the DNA TGTGCCAGCAGCCACGGGGGGCCCGACAGCTCCTACAATGAGCAGTTCTTC.

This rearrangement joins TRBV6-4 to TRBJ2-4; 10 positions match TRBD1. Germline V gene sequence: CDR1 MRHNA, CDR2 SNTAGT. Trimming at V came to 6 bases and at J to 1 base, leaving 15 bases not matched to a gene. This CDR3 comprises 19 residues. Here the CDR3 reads CASRPEQDRGVLAKNIQYF. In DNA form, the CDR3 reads TGTGCCAGCAGACCCGAACAGGACAGGGGGGTCCTGGCCAAAAACATTCAGTACTTC.